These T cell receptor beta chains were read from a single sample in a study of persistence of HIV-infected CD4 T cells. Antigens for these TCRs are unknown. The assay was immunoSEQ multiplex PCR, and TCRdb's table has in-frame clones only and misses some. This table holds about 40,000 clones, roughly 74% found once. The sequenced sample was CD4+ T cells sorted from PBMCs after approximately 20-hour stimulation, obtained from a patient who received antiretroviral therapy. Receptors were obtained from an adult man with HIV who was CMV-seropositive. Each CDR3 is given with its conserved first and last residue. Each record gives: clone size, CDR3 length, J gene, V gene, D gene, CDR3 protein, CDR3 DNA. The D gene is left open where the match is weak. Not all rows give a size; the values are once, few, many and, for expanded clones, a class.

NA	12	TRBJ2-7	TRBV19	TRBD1	CASSRDRDEQYF	TGTGCCAGTAGCCGCGACAGGGACGAGCAGTACTTC
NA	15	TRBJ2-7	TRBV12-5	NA	CASGLPSQTDYEQYF	TGTGCTAGTGGTTTGCCATCACAGACAGACTACGAGCAGTACTTC
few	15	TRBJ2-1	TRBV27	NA	CASSPQGSSYNEQFF	TGTGCCAGCAGTCCCCAGGGGAGCTCCTACAATGAGCAGTTCTTC
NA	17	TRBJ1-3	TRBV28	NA	CASSSGVQGITGNTIYF	TGTGCCAGCAGTTCTGGGGTTCAGGGGATTACGGGAAACACCATATATTTT
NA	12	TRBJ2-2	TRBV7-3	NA	CASSLSTGELFF	TGTGCCAGCAGCCTTTCGACCGGGGAGCTGTTTTTT
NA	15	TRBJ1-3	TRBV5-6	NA	CASSLSGRSGNTIYF	TGTGCCAGCAGCTTGTCTGGCCGCTCTGGAAACACCATATATTTT
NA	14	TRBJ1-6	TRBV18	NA	CASSPRVGDSPLHF	TGTGCCAGCTCACCGCGGGTCGGTGATTCACCCCTCCACTTT
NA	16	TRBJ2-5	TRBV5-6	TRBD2	CASSTAPGGGETTQYF	TGTGCCAGCAGCACCGCCCCGGGAGGAGGGGAGACGACCCAGTACTTC
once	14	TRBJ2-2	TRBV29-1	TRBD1	CSAIRQGGTGELFF	TGCAGCGCTATACGACAGGGGGGGACCGGGGAGCTGTTTTTT
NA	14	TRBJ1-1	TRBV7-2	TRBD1	CASRPKTGGTEAFF	TGTGCCAGCAGACCGAAGACAGGGGGCACTGAAGCTTTCTTT
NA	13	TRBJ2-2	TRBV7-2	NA	CASSPIGTGELFF	TGTGCCAGCAGCCCGATAGGCACCGGGGAGCTGTTTTTT
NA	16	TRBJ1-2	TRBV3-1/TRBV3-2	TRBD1	CASSPGAGGHGYGYTF	TGTGCCAGCAGCCCCGGGGCAGGGGGCCACGGCTATGGCTACACCTTC
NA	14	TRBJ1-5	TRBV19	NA	CASSISSSNQPQHF	TGTGCCAGTAGTATCAGCAGCAGCAATCAGCCCCAGCATTTT
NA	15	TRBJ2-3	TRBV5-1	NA	CASSSVGGGTDTQYF	TGCGCCAGCAGTTCGGTGGGGGGCGGCACAGATACGCAGTATTTT
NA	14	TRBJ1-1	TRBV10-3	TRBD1	CAINRQGSYTEAFF	TGTGCCATCAACAGACAGGGAAGTTATACTGAAGCTTTCTTT
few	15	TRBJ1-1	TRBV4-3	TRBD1	CASSLDRGMNTEAFF	TGCGCCAGCAGCCTTGACAGGGGTATGAACACTGAAGCTTTCTTT
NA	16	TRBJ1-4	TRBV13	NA	CASSFARPGTNEKLFF	TGTGCCAGCAGCTTCGCGCGGCCCGGGACCAATGAAAAACTGTTTTTT
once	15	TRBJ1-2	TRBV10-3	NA	CAISETTAGFYGYTF	TGTGCCATCAGCGAAACGACGGCGGGATTCTATGGCTACACCTTC
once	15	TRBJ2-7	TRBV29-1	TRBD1	CSVSSGGQVPREQYF	TGCAGCGTTTCCTCCGGGGGACAGGTCCCTCGGGAGCAGTACTTC
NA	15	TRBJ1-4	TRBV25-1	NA	CASSKVRGASEKLFF	TGTGCCAGCAGTAAAGTCCGGGGGGCGAGCGAAAAACTGTTTTTT
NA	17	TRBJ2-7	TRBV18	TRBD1	CASSPGSTGGFSYEQYF	TGTGCCAGCTCACCGGGGTCGACAGGGGGCTTTTCCTACGAGCAGTACTTC
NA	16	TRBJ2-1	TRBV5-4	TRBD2	CASSSGSGIGNNEQFF	TGTGCCAGCAGCTCGGGTAGCGGGATAGGCAACAATGAGCAGTTCTTC
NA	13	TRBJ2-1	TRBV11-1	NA	CASSLWPYNEQFF	TGTGCCAGCAGCTTATGGCCTTACAATGAGCAGTTCTTC
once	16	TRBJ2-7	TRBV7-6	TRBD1	CASSLAGTGIPYEQYF	TGTGCCAGCAGCTTAGCAGGGACAGGGATCCCCTACGAGCAGTACTTC
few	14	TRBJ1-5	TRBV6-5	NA	CASSRRGSNQPQHF	TGTGCCAGCAGTAGGAGGGGGAGCAATCAGCCCCAGCATTTT
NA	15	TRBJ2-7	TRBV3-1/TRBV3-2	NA	CASSQEDRGGYEQYF	TGTGCCAGCAGCCAAGAGGACCGAGGCGGTTACGAGCAGTACTTC
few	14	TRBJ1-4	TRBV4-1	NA	CASSPRQSNEKLFF	TGCGCCAGCAGCCCCAGACAGTCTAATGAAAAACTGTTTTTT
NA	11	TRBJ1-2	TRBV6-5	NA	CASTGLYGYTF	TGTGCCAGCACAGGGCTCTATGGCTACACCTTC
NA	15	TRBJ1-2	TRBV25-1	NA	CASSLGRPLNYGYTF	TGTGCCAGCAGTCTTGGACGACCGCTGAACTATGGCTACACCTTC
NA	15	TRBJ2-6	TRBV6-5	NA	CASSYTRSGANVLTF	TGTGCCAGCAGTTATACACGGAGTGGGGCCAACGTCCTGACTTTC
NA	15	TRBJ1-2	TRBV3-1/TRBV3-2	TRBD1	CASVNRGTGDYGYTF	TGTGCCAGCGTAAACAGGGGAACGGGCGACTATGGCTACACCTTC
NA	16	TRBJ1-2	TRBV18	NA	CASSPQNTAIEGGYTF	TGTGCCAGCTCACCACAGAACACAGCCATCGAGGGTGGCTACACCTTC
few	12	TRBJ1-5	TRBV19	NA	CASSIGLQPQHF	TGTGCCAGTAGTATTGGGCTTCAGCCCCAGCATTTT
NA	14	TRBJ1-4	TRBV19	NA	CASSIYGINEKLFF	TGTGCCAGTAGTATCTATGGAATTAATGAAAAACTGTTTTTT
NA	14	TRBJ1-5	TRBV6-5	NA	CASTRLQGWQPQHF	TGTGCCAGCACTAGATTACAGGGTTGGCAGCCCCAGCATTTT
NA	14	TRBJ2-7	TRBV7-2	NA	CASSNNTVGHEQYF	TGTGCCAGCAGCAATAATACCGTCGGGCACGAGCAGTACTTC
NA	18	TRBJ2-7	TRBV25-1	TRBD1	CASSPGTGHSQKGYEQYF	TGTGCCAGCAGTCCCGGGACAGGGCACTCCCAGAAGGGTTACGAGCAGTACTTC
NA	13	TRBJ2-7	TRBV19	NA	CASSMAGNNEQYF	TGTGCCAGTAGTATGGCAGGGAACAACGAGCAGTACTTC
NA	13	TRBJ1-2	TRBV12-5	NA	CASGSEINYGYTF	TGTGCTAGTGGTTCGGAAATCAACTATGGCTACACCTTC
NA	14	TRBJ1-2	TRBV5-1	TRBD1	CASSETGQGVGYTF	TGCGCCAGCAGCGAGACTGGACAGGGGGTAGGCTACACCTTC
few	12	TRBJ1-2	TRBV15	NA	CATSREGYGYTF	TGTGCCACCAGCAGAGAGGGCTATGGCTACACCTTC
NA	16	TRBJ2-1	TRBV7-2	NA	CASSLAGGPNGNEQFF	TGTGCCAGCAGCTTAGCTGGGGGTCCGAATGGCAATGAGCAGTTCTTC
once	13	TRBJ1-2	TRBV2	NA	CASSAPERYGYTF	TGTGCCAGCAGTGCCCCGGAGAGGTATGGCTACACCTTC
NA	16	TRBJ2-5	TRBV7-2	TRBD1	CASSFYRGLGGETQYF	TGTGCCAGCAGCTTTTACAGGGGGCTGGGTGGAGAGACCCAGTACTTC
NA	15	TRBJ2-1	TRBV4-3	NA	CASSQVRAGFGEQFF	TGCGCCAGCAGCCAAGTCCGGGCCGGGTTTGGTGAGCAGTTCTTC
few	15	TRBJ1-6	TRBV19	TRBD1	CASSRADRDRSPLHF	TGTGCCAGTAGCCGTGCCGACAGGGACCGATCACCCCTCCACTTT
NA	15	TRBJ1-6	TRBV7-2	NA	CASSSPGSDNSPLHF	TGTGCCAGCAGCTCCCCGGGTAGTGATAATTCACCCCTCCACTTT
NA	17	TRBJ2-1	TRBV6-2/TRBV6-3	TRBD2	CASSPRTSGSSYNEQFF	TGTGCCAGCAGCCCCCGGACTAGCGGGAGTTCCTACAATGAGCAGTTCTTC